The 19 T cell receptor beta chains below all came from one sample that was sequenced in a study of blood T cell repertoires in COVID-19. TCRdb keeps only in-frame clones here, not all; method: immunoSEQ multiplex PCR. The repertoire holds over 200,000 clones, with around 90% as singletons. The sample was peripheral blood. The origin of the receptors is a man aged 18-30 years with active or convalescent COVID-19.

The CDR3 sequence is CASSLAGTVKDTQYF. The CDR3 region has the DNA TGTGCCAGCAGTTTAGCCGGGACAGTTAAAGATACGCAGTATTTT. J is TRBJ2-3 and V is TRBV28; 7 bases agree with TRBD1. Germline CDR1 and CDR2: MDHEN and SYDVKM. The J segment lost 5 bases and the V segment lost 2 bases, leaving 7 bases of the junction unmatched. This CDR3 contains 15 residues.

This clone was detected once. CDR3 coding DNA: TGTGCCAGCAGTCCGACCCCAACTAGCGGATTCACAGATACGCAGTATTTT. It yields the protein CASSPTPTSGFTDTQYF. The rearrangement links TRBV6-6 to TRBJ2-3; 8 positions match TRBD2. The CDR3 has 17 amino acids. Germline V gene data show CDR1 as MNHNY and CDR2 as SVGAGI (reference sequence). V gave up 5 bases and J gave up 2 bases; unmatched junction bases: 12.

The V gene is TRBV20-1, the J gene TRBJ2-7; 7 nucleotides align to TRBD2. Germline CDR1 DFQATT, CDR2 SNEGSKA (reference sequence). This CDR3 contains 13 residues. Trimming took 3 bases from V and 4 from J; bases not matched to a gene: 6. The DNA of the CDR3 is TGCAGTGCTAGTCCCGGGGGAGGGTACGAGCAGTACTTC. Its protein product is CSASPGGGYEQYF.

As regards this clone: This likely comes from a read error, as the CDR3 has no conserved phenylalanine or tryptophan at its end. No DNA is shown, since the ends of the CDR3 on it are uncertain; the CDR3 is the one TCRdb lists. The chain has TRBV2 and TRBJ1-1; the D segment call TRBD1 is taken from the table without a DNA check. CDR1 SNHLY and CDR2 FYNNEI come from the germline V gene. From its first to its last residue, the CDR3 has 12 amino acids. CDR3 in amino acids: CASTLQGQVFEY.

V is TRBV13 and J is TRBJ2-7; D ambiguous. The CDR3 runs to 14 residues. From germline, CDR1 is PRHDT and CDR2 FYEKMQ (reference sequence). The V and J ends lost 4 bases and 5 bases respectively, with 15 bases between them. The CDR3 DNA sequence: TGTGCCAGCAGCTCCCGAGGTCTCCGGCACGAGCAGTACTTC. This encodes CASSSRGLRHEQYF.

This sequence joins TRBV6-5 and TRBJ1-1; D is perhaps TRBD1 (6 bases). The V gene lost 6 bases and the J gene lost 1 base, with 9 bases spanning the gap. Germline assignment: CDR1 MNHEY and CDR2 SVGAGI. This CDR3 has 13 residues. CDR3 DNA: TGTGCCAGCAGGAGGGGACAGAACACTGAAGCTTTCTTT. It codes for CASRRGQNTEAFF.

V gene TRBV18 combines with J gene TRBJ2-4, with 9 bases identical to TRBD2. CDR1 is KGHSH and CDR2 is LQKENI in the germline V gene. The CDR3 runs to 15 residues. V lost 6 bases, J lost 2 bases, and 5 bases stayed unmatched. CDR3 DNA: TGTGCCAGCTCGCGGCGGGAGGGCCCCAAAAACATTCAGTACTTC. This gives the protein CASSRREGPKNIQYF. The full variable domain, completed using reference TRBV18 and TRBJ2-4, is NAGVMQNPRHLVRRRGQEARLRCSPMKGHSHVYWYRQLPEEGLKFMVYLQKENIIDESGMPKERFSAEFPKEGPSILRIQQVVRGDSAAYFCASSRREGPKNIQYFGAGTRLSVL.

As concerns this clone: Other nucleotide sequences from this sample produce the same CDR3. The rearrangement uses TRBV5-1 and TRBJ1-2; D is possibly TRBD1 (5 bases). V lost 1 base and J lost 2, with 6 bases in between. CDR1 is SGHRS and CDR2 is YFSETQ in the germline V gene. This CDR3 is 13 amino acids long. The CDR3 region is CASSLSGNYGYTF. The CDR3 DNA reads as TGCGCCAGCAGCTTGTCAGGGAACTATGGCTACACCTTC.

The rearrangement links TRBV2 to TRBJ1-5; 9 bases are shared with TRBD1. CDR3 length: 15 residues. The germline V gene has CDR1 SNHLY and CDR2 FYNNEI. The junction had 6 bases not matched to a gene; V was cut back by 6 bases and J by 3 bases. The CDR3 is CASSRDRESNQPQHF. The CDR3 nucleotides read TGTGCCAGCAGCCGGGACAGGGAATCCAATCAGCCCCAGCATTTT.

The V and J genes are TRBV12-3 or TRBV12-4 and TRBJ2-3; a weak D match, TRBD2 (5 bases). CDR3 length: 13 amino acids. V was cut by 0 bases and J by 7 bases, with 8 bases left in between. The CDR3 sequence is CASSLAAGHTQYF. In DNA form, the CDR3 reads TGTGCCAGCAGTTTAGCGGCGGGTCATACGCAGTATTTT.

The CDR3 DNA follows: TGTGCCAGCGATCTAGGCACTAATGAAAAACTGTTTTTT. This gives the protein CASDLGTNEKLFF. This sequence joins TRBV7-9 and TRBJ1-4, with D uncertain. Germline values: CDR1 SEHNR, CDR2 FQNEAQ (reference sequence). The CDR3 has 13 residues. Between the trimmed V and J ends, which lost 8 bases and 2 bases, there was a span of 9 bases.

The chain links TRBV11-3 to TRBJ2-2; tentative D call: TRBD1 (5 bases). The CDR3 is 13 residues long. Germline V gene data show CDR1 as SGHNT and CDR2 as YENEEA. The V end was cut by 10 bases, the J end by 1 base, with 10 bases between. The CDR3 nucleotides read TGTGCCATACCCCAGGGGAACACCGGGGAGCTGTTTTTT. This encodes CAIPQGNTGELFF. Variable domain in full (rest from reference TRBV11-3 and TRBJ2-2): EAGVVQSPRYKIIEKKQPVAFWCNPISGHNTLYWYLQNLGQGPELLIRYENEEAVDDSQLPKDRFSAERLKGVDSTLKIQPAELGDSAVYLCAIPQGNTGELFFGEGSRLTVL.

The V and J genes are TRBV3-1 (or the pseudogene TRBV3-2) and TRBJ2-7; TRBD1 agrees at 9 bases. CDR3 size: 14 residues. Trimming cost V 3 bases and J 0 bases; bases outside gene matches: 0. Per germline, CDR1 LGHDT and CDR2 YNNKEL (reference sequence). The DNA of the CDR3 is TGTGCCAGCAGCCAGGGACAGGGCTCCTACGAGCAGTACTTC. Its protein product is CASSQGQGSYEQYF.

The chain combines TRBV10-3 with TRBJ1-5; 7 bases match TRBD1. This CDR3 comprises 15 residues. Germline lookup yields CDR1 ENHRY and CDR2 SYGVKD. The junction had 5 bases not matched to a gene; V was cut back by 6 bases and J by 0 bases. This CDR3 is CAISAGGDSNQPQHF. In nucleotides, the CDR3 is TGTGCCATCAGCGCAGGGGGTGATAGCAATCAGCCCCAGCATTTT.

The chain is built from TRBV7-9 and TRBJ1-2; TRBD1 might be the D (6 bases). Trimming shortened V by 0 bases and J by 0 bases, and 8 bases separated the two germline ends. Per the germline V gene, CDR1 is SEHNR and CDR2 is FQNEAQ (reference sequence). The CDR3 length is 15 residues. The chain's CDR3 is CASSLAGAANYGYTF. The CDR3 bases are TGTGCCAGCAGCTTAGCGGGGGCAGCTAACTATGGCTACACCTTC.

This clone was seen a single time. Compared with germline, one end of the junction differs, possibly owing to a read error. CDR3 sequence: CASSLAVTGDTGELFF. DNA of the CDR3: TGTGCTAGCAGCTTAGCGGTAACAGGGGACACCGGGGAGCTGTTTTTT. The chain uses TRBV7-7 and TRBJ2-2, with D possibly being TRBD1 (7 bases). CDR3 length: 16 amino acids. Per germline, CDR1 SSHAT and CDR2 FNYEAQ (reference sequence).

The rearrangement joins TRBV19 to TRBJ1-2; D call uncertain. Deletions cut 7 bases from V and 2 bases from J, with 14 bases between. CDR3 length: 14 residues. The germline V gene encodes CDR1 LNHDA and CDR2 SQIVND (reference sequence). The CDR3 region is CASNSGRLNYGYTF. CDR3 DNA: TGTGCCAGTAATTCGGGCAGACTAAACTATGGCTACACCTTC.

The chain combines TRBV5-1 with TRBJ2-7; 14 positions agree with TRBD2. The CDR3 contains 15 residues. Losses at the gene ends were 4 bases for V and 6 bases for J; bases not matched to a gene: 6. Germline CDR1 reads SGHRS; CDR2 reads YFSETQ. CDR3 protein: CASSTGTSGSSEQYF. The CDR3 DNA is TGCGCCAGCAGCACGGGGACTAGCGGGAGCAGCGAGCAGTACTTC.

The rearrangement joins TRBV9 to TRBJ1-6; TRBD1 aligns across 10 bases. V lost 2 bases, J lost 7 bases, and 3 bases stayed unmatched. CDR3 length: 15 residues. CDR1 is SGDLS and CDR2 is YYNGEE in the germline V gene. CDR3 sequence reads: CASSVGTGENSPLHF. The CDR3 DNA reads as TGTGCCAGCAGCGTTGGGACAGGGGAAAATTCACCCCTCCACTTT.